This T cell receptor beta chain is drawn from a study of Ad26.COV2.S vaccination and SARS-CoV-2 variants. Turning to the study itself: Donor allocation was to the COV1001 Ad26.COV2.S trial arm. Broader study findings: Non-spike TCR breadth did not differ much between vaccine and placebo recipients.

Points on this clone: Its antigen is as yet unknown.

As for treatment: some 19 received Ad26.COV2.S at low or high dose, single or two shots; roughly five received placebo; per-sample allocation not given. The study sampled participants on day 63 after the first vaccine or placebo injection. Clones were sequenced by immunoSEQ multiplex PCR, and TCRdb holds only the in-frame ones, with some missing. The sample shows approximately 300,000 clones, roughly 84% of them seen only once. The CDR3 length is 17 residues. V lost 3 bases, J lost 2 bases, and 16 bases lay in between. From germline, CDR1 is MGHRA and CDR2 YSYEKL. Sequenced here: peripheral blood, sampled in a trial of Ad26.COV2.S vaccine versus placebo. The receptor comes from a person between 18 and 60 years old who received the Ad26.COV2.S COVID-19 vaccine or a placebo. The chain has TRBV4-1 and TRBJ2-2; perhaps D is TRBD1 or TRBD2 (6 bases each). The CDR3 nucleotides read TGCGCCAGCAGCCAGGCGGAGGGGGGCCGCAACACCGGGGAGCTGTTTTTT. Translation: CASSQAEGGRNTGELFF.